This TCR beta chain was profiled in a study of neurological immune-mediated disorders. A 10-nucleotide random UMI tagged transcripts in template-switch 5'RACE cDNA synthesis. TCRdb called the 5' RACE reads again in MiXCR, with one record for every CDR3 protein. The repertoire holds more than 13,000 distinct CDR3 sequences, with around 9.3% as singletons. Many counts were recorded for this clonotype. The receptor was derived from a woman aged 40 to 55 in good health. The sample comprised PBMCs.

CDR3 amino acids: CASSYHRPYSTDTQYF. CDR3 sequence (DNA): TGTGCCAGCAGCTACCACAGGCCCTATAGCACAGATACGCAGTATTTT. The rearrangement uses TRBV7-8 and TRBJ2-3; the D gene is possibly TRBD1 (5 bases). The CDR3 totals 16 residues. CDR1 SGHVS and CDR2 FQNEAQ come from the germline V gene. Between the trimmed V and J ends, which lost 4 bases and 0 bases, there was a span of 14 bases.